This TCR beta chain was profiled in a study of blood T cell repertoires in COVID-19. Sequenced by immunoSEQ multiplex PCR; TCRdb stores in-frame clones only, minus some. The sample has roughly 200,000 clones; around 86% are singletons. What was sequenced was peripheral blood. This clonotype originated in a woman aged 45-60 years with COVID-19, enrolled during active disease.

CDR3 DNA sequence: TGTGCCAGCAGCCCCCGACGGACAGGGGTTGAAAAACTGTTTTTT. This sequence encodes CASSPRRTGVEKLFF. The gene calls are TRBV6-2 or TRBV6-3 and TRBJ1-4; the match to TRBD1 covers 9 bases. This CDR3 contains 15 residues. Germline loops: CDR1 MNHEY, CDR2 SVGEGT. After removal of 6 bases from V and 7 bases from J, the junction contained 9 bases not matched to a gene.